The clone carrying this T cell receptor (beta chain) has more than one count but fewer than ten. Its target is not known. Sort purity for all populations was recorded as exceeding 98%. Expressed TCRB transcripts got sequenced, as all isolated RNA was reverse transcribed. Each sample of naive, central memory or regulatory T cells had, on average, about 3.5 million reads. The method was immunoSEQ multiplex PCR; TCRdb's version includes in-frame clones alone and lacks a portion of them. The data contain around 20,000 clones, roughly two thirds of them seen just once; the ten biggest clones take up around 4%. The data derive from a study of beta chain features in type 1 diabetes. Study-wide findings and caveats: Within patients, naive, central memory and Treg TCRB repertoires seemed more similar than within healthy donors. Shortening that was moderate but significant affected the TCRB CDR3s of Type 1 diabetes patients in all four CD4+ subsets. HLA influence on TCRB rearrangement stayed unresolved here.

Trimming removed 4 bases at V and 3 bases at J, with 14 bases between. There are 14 residues in the CDR3. CDR1 SQVTM and CDR2 ANQGSEA come from the germline V gene. Source material: Tregs from blood. This sequence was found in a man between 18 and 29 years old with type 1 diabetes. This chain joins TRBV29-1 and TRBJ2-3, with D possibly matching TRBD2 (6 bases). DNA of the CDR3: TGCAGCGTTGGGATAGTAGCGGTGACAGATACGCAGTATTTT. Residues: CSVGIVAVTDTQYF.